This TCR beta chain was sequenced in a study of radiation and T cells in renal cell carcinoma. About the study: Nephrectomy followed 15 Gy stereotactic body radiation by 4 weeks.

A remark on this clone: Its specificity is not known.

J lost 7 bases, V lost 6 bases, and 6 bases had no gene match. The CDR3 covers 13 residues. CDR1 and CDR2 from the germline V gene are SGHNT and YENEEA. Only in-frame clones appear in the TCRdb table, and some are missing; sequencing was by immunoSEQ multiplex PCR. The sample lists 130,000 to 150,000 clones, 88% occurring once. General study findings and limits: Top tumor clonotypes rose in blood 2 weeks post-radiation, then contracted.

Specified time point: baseline pretreatment blood. Treatment reported: 15 Gy SBRT to primary tumor, nephrectomy 4 weeks later. The V gene is TRBV11-3, the J gene TRBJ2-3; 8 bases fit TRBD1. The source was blood, collected from a patient whose treatment included radiotherapy and nephrectomy. This sequence was found in a woman between 45 and 60 years old with renal cell carcinoma. The CDR3 nucleotides read TGTGCCAGCAGTTCGACAGGGGCGAATACGCAGTATTTT. Its translation is CASSSTGANTQYF.